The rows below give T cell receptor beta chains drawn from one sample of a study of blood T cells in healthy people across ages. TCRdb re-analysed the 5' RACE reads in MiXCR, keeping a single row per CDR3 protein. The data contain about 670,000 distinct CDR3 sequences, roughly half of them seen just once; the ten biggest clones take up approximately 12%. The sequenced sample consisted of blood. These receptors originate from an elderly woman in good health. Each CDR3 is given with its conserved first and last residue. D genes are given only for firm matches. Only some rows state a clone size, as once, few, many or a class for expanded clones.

cdr3_nt: TGTGCCAGCAGAGGGGACAACACTGAAGCTTTCTTT
cdr3_aa: CASRGDNTEAFF
clone_size: many
d_call: .
v_call: TRBV6-6
j_call: TRBJ1-1
cdr3_length: 12

cdr3_nt: TGCAGTGCTGGGACCTACAGGGGCGAAAACTACAATGAGCAGTTCTTC
cdr3_aa: CSAGTYRGENYNEQFF
clone_size: .
d_call: TRBD1
v_call: TRBV20-1
j_call: TRBJ2-1
cdr3_length: 16

cdr3_nt: TGTGCCAGCACTTCAAGGGGCTCCTACGAGCAGTACTTC
cdr3_aa: CASTSRGSYEQYF
clone_size: many
d_call: .
v_call: TRBV27
j_call: TRBJ2-7
cdr3_length: 13

cdr3_nt: TGTGCCACCAGTGATTTTAGGGGGCGAATAGGGTCTGAATGGGAGATTTACAATGAGCAGTTCTTC
cdr3_aa: CATSDFRGRIGSEWEIYNEQFF
clone_size: few
d_call: TRBD1
v_call: TRBV24-1
j_call: TRBJ2-1
cdr3_length: 22

cdr3_nt: TGCGCCAGCAGTCAGGAACCAAATTCACCCCTCCACTTT
cdr3_aa: CASSQEPNSPLHF
clone_size: .
d_call: .
v_call: TRBV5-1
j_call: TRBJ1-6
cdr3_length: 13

cdr3_nt: TGTGCCAGCAGCCCGGTAGGGACAATCGGGGAGCAGTACTTC
cdr3_aa: CASSPVGTIGEQYF
clone_size: many
d_call: .
v_call: TRBV3-1
j_call: TRBJ2-7
cdr3_length: 14

cdr3_nt: TGTGCCAGCAGCCATATTCCCGGCCCAGTGGCGCTAGAGACCCAGTACTTC
cdr3_aa: CASSHIPGPVALETQYF
clone_size: .
d_call: .
v_call: TRBV27
j_call: TRBJ2-5
cdr3_length: 17

cdr3_nt: TGTGCCAGCAGCCAAGATCCCCCCAAGGGAGGTGGCACAGATACGCAGTATTTT
cdr3_aa: CASSQDPPKGGGTDTQYF
clone_size: .
d_call: .
v_call: TRBV4-2
j_call: TRBJ2-3
cdr3_length: 18

cdr3_nt: TGTGCCAGCAACCAACTAGCGGAAGAGACCCAGTACTTC
cdr3_aa: CASNQLAEETQYF
clone_size: .
d_call: TRBD2
v_call: TRBV6-6
j_call: TRBJ2-5
cdr3_length: 13

cdr3_nt: TGCAGCGTTGGGGGACAGGGTGGGTACGAGCAGTACTTC
cdr3_aa: CSVGGQGGYEQYF
clone_size: many
d_call: TRBD1
v_call: TRBV29-1
j_call: TRBJ2-7
cdr3_length: 13

cdr3_nt: TGTGCCAGCAGCTTAGATCAGGGTGATGAGCAGTTCTTC
cdr3_aa: CASSLDQGDEQFF
clone_size: .
d_call: .
v_call: TRBV11-2
j_call: TRBJ2-1
cdr3_length: 13

cdr3_nt: TGTGCCAGCAGCCCTCCCTCCGGGTCTAGATACAATGAGCAGTTCTTC
cdr3_aa: CASSPPSGSRYNEQFF
clone_size: .
d_call: .
v_call: TRBV27
j_call: TRBJ2-1
cdr3_length: 16

cdr3_nt: TGTGCCAGCAGTAGACAGGGCCAAAATGAGCAGTACTTC
cdr3_aa: CASSRQGQNEQYF
clone_size: .
d_call: TRBD1
v_call: TRBV2
j_call: TRBJ2-7
cdr3_length: 13

cdr3_nt: TGCGCCAGCAGCCAATTGGTGGGAATGAACACTGAAGCTTTCTTT
cdr3_aa: CASSQLVGMNTEAFF
clone_size: .
d_call: .
v_call: TRBV4-3
j_call: TRBJ1-1
cdr3_length: 15

cdr3_nt: TGCAGCGCCCGGACCTACAATGAGCAGTTCTTC
cdr3_aa: CSARTYNEQFF
clone_size: many
d_call: .
v_call: TRBV20-1
j_call: TRBJ2-1
cdr3_length: 11

cdr3_nt: TGCGCCAGCAGCTTGGAAAGGCGCGGGAGGGTGGCCGTAAACACCGGGGAGCTGTTTTTT
cdr3_aa: CASSLERRGRVAVNTGELFF
clone_size: .
d_call: TRBD2
v_call: TRBV5-1
j_call: TRBJ2-2
cdr3_length: 20

cdr3_nt: TGTGCCAGTTCCCCGGGACAGGCTACACTCCAAGAGACCCAGTACTTC
cdr3_aa: CASSPGQATLQETQYF
clone_size: many
d_call: TRBD1
v_call: TRBV2
j_call: TRBJ2-5
cdr3_length: 16

cdr3_nt: TGCAGCGTAGCGGGACCGACCAAGGGAGAGACCCAGTACTTC
cdr3_aa: CSVAGPTKGETQYF
clone_size: many
d_call: TRBD2
v_call: TRBV29-1
j_call: TRBJ2-5
cdr3_length: 14

cdr3_nt: TGTGCCAGCAGCCAACTTGGGGCCCTCTCCTACAATGAGCAGTTCTTC
cdr3_aa: CASSQLGALSYNEQFF
clone_size: many
d_call: .
v_call: TRBV3-1
j_call: TRBJ2-1
cdr3_length: 16

cdr3_nt: TGTGCCAGCAGCCGACTAACCTCTGGGGCCAACGTCCTGACTTTC
cdr3_aa: CASSRLTSGANVLTF
clone_size: .
d_call: .
v_call: TRBV7-2
j_call: TRBJ2-6
cdr3_length: 15

cdr3_nt: TGCGCCAGCAGCCATCCGGCAGGACAGGGGGCCTGTGAGCAGTTCTTC
cdr3_aa: CASSHPAGQGACEQFF
clone_size: .
d_call: TRBD1
v_call: TRBV5-1
j_call: TRBJ2-1
cdr3_length: 16

cdr3_nt: TGTGCCAGCAGCTTGCTAGGGGAGGGTGAAAAACTGTTTTTT
cdr3_aa: CASSLLGEGEKLFF
clone_size: few
d_call: .
v_call: TRBV5-4
j_call: TRBJ1-4
cdr3_length: 14

cdr3_nt: TGTGCCTGGGACACTGACTTTGTCTATAATTCACCCCTCCACTTT
cdr3_aa: CAWDTDFVYNSPLHF
clone_size: .
d_call: .
v_call: TRBV30
j_call: TRBJ1-6
cdr3_length: 15

cdr3_nt: TGCGCCAGCAGCTTCACAGGGGGCGCAGACGAAAAACTGTTTTTT
cdr3_aa: CASSFTGGADEKLFF
clone_size: .
d_call: TRBD1
v_call: TRBV5-1
j_call: TRBJ1-4
cdr3_length: 15

cdr3_nt: TGTGCCAGCAGCGTTGAAAGACAGATCTACTCCTACAATGAGCAGTTCTTC
cdr3_aa: CASSVERQIYSYNEQFF
clone_size: many
d_call: .
v_call: TRBV9
j_call: TRBJ2-1
cdr3_length: 17

cdr3_nt: TGTGCCAGCAGCCAAGTGGGACTAGCGGGCTCCGGGGAGCTGTTTTTT
cdr3_aa: CASSQVGLAGSGELFF
clone_size: .
d_call: TRBD2
v_call: TRBV3-1
j_call: TRBJ2-2
cdr3_length: 16

cdr3_nt: TGTGCCTGGAGTCGGCAGGTTACCGTCAATGAGCAGTACTTC
cdr3_aa: CAWSRQVTVNEQYF
clone_size: .
d_call: .
v_call: TRBV30
j_call: TRBJ2-5
cdr3_length: 14

cdr3_nt: TGCAGTGCTGCCTCGGGGGGTTCGGCAGATACGCAGTATTTT
cdr3_aa: CSAASGGSADTQYF
clone_size: many
d_call: TRBD2
v_call: TRBV20-1
j_call: TRBJ2-3
cdr3_length: 14

cdr3_nt: TGTGCCAGCAGCTCTCTTGAGGGGAACTATGGCTACACCTTC
cdr3_aa: CASSSLEGNYGYTF
clone_size: .
d_call: .
v_call: TRBV7-2
j_call: TRBJ1-2
cdr3_length: 14

cdr3_nt: TGTGCCAGCAGCACCGGACTAGCGGGGGCTAGGGTGGAAAAGACCCAGTACTTC
cdr3_aa: CASSTGLAGARVEKTQYF
clone_size: .
d_call: TRBD2
v_call: TRBV7-2
j_call: TRBJ2-5
cdr3_length: 18

cdr3_nt: TGCGCCAGCAGATCGGAAGGGGGGACAGGGGCAGTAAGCACAGATACGCAGTATTTT
cdr3_aa: CASRSEGGTGAVSTDTQYF
clone_size: many
d_call: TRBD1
v_call: TRBV5-1
j_call: TRBJ2-3
cdr3_length: 19

cdr3_nt: TGCGCCAGCAGCCAAGGGTCGGGACTAGGGATCAATGAGCAGTTCTTC
cdr3_aa: CASSQGSGLGINEQFF
clone_size: .
d_call: TRBD2
v_call: TRBV4-3
j_call: TRBJ2-1
cdr3_length: 16

cdr3_nt: TGTGCCAGCAGCTCCCGTCCGAGCGACACCGGGGAGCTGTTTTTT
cdr3_aa: CASSSRPSDTGELFF
clone_size: once
d_call: .
v_call: TRBV7-3
j_call: TRBJ2-2
cdr3_length: 15

cdr3_nt: TGCGCCAGCAGCCGCCCCGGAAGGGGCTACACCTTC
cdr3_aa: CASSRPGRGYTF
clone_size: few
d_call: .
v_call: TRBV5-1
j_call: TRBJ1-2
cdr3_length: 12

cdr3_nt: TGCAGTGCTAGACCCGGGCGAGAGACCCAGTACTTC
cdr3_aa: CSARPGRETQYF
clone_size: many
d_call: .
v_call: TRBV20-1
j_call: TRBJ2-5
cdr3_length: 12

cdr3_nt: TGTGCCAGCTTCTGGGGGCAAGAGACCCAATACTTC
cdr3_aa: CASFWGQETQYF
clone_size: .
d_call: .
v_call: TRBV2
j_call: TRBJ2-5
cdr3_length: 12

cdr3_nt: TGTGCCAGCACCTCCGGGTGGTCCGGGGAGACCCAGTACTTC
cdr3_aa: CASTSGWSGETQYF
clone_size: .
d_call: .
v_call: TRBV28
j_call: TRBJ2-5
cdr3_length: 14

cdr3_nt: TGTGCCAGCTCCCGCCCGGGAGGGGGGACCTACGAGCAGTACTTC
cdr3_aa: CASSRPGGGTYEQYF
clone_size: many
d_call: TRBD2
v_call: TRBV25-1
j_call: TRBJ2-7
cdr3_length: 15

cdr3_nt: TGCAGCGTTGAGGGGAGACATCAACAGCCGGGCGAGCAGTACTTC
cdr3_aa: CSVEGRHQQPGEQYF
clone_size: .
d_call: .
v_call: TRBV29-1
j_call: TRBJ2-7
cdr3_length: 15

cdr3_nt: TGTGCCAGCAGCTTTCCGGGACTTCGCCGCACAGATACGCAGTATTTT
cdr3_aa: CASSFPGLRRTDTQYF
clone_size: many
d_call: .
v_call: TRBV7-2
j_call: TRBJ2-3
cdr3_length: 16

cdr3_nt: TGTGCCAGCAGCCCGATCCTCAGGGGTTGCGAGCAGTACTTC
cdr3_aa: CASSPILRGCEQYF
clone_size: few
d_call: .
v_call: TRBV12-3/TRBV12-4
j_call: TRBJ2-7
cdr3_length: 14

cdr3_nt: TGTGCCAGCATCAGATCCCCAATATTAGGGCCCGGGGAGCTGTTTTTT
cdr3_aa: CASIRSPILGPGELFF
clone_size: few
d_call: .
v_call: TRBV12-3/TRBV12-4
j_call: TRBJ2-2
cdr3_length: 16

cdr3_nt: TGTGCCAGCAGTCACCGGACTAGCGGGGACGAAGATACGCAGTATTTT
cdr3_aa: CASSHRTSGDEDTQYF
clone_size: many
d_call: TRBD2
v_call: TRBV6-6
j_call: TRBJ2-3
cdr3_length: 16

cdr3_nt: TGTGCCAGCAGTTCCTCGTCGCGGCCGTCTGGGGCCAACGTCCTGACTTTC
cdr3_aa: CASSSSSRPSGANVLTF
clone_size: few
d_call: .
v_call: TRBV28
j_call: TRBJ2-6
cdr3_length: 17

cdr3_nt: TGTGCCTGGAGTAGAGGGACGGCTATGCGGGAAAAACTGTTTTTT
cdr3_aa: CAWSRGTAMREKLFF
clone_size: .
d_call: .
v_call: TRBV30
j_call: TRBJ1-4
cdr3_length: 15

cdr3_nt: TGTGCCAGCGTCTTATCAGGGGCCAACGTCCTGACTTTC
cdr3_aa: CASVLSGANVLTF
clone_size: many
d_call: .
v_call: TRBV28
j_call: TRBJ2-6
cdr3_length: 13

cdr3_nt: TGTGCCAGCAGCTCCACAACTGGGGACAGGGGAGGCTATGGCTACACCTTC
cdr3_aa: CASSSTTGDRGGYGYTF
clone_size: .
d_call: TRBD1
v_call: TRBV7-9
j_call: TRBJ1-2
cdr3_length: 17

cdr3_nt: TGCAGTGCTAACTCCCAGCGGGACCAAGAGACCCAGTACTTC
cdr3_aa: CSANSQRDQETQYF
clone_size: .
d_call: .
v_call: TRBV20-1
j_call: TRBJ2-5
cdr3_length: 14

cdr3_nt: TGTGCCAGCAGCTCGGGGGTGATCCCCTCGTACGAGCAGTACTTC
cdr3_aa: CASSSGVIPSYEQYF
clone_size: .
d_call: .
v_call: TRBV7-6
j_call: TRBJ2-7
cdr3_length: 15

cdr3_nt: TGTGCCAGCAGCTTAGAAGTGGGCAGCTACGAGCAGTACTTC
cdr3_aa: CASSLEVGSYEQYF
clone_size: .
d_call: .
v_call: TRBV11-2
j_call: TRBJ2-7
cdr3_length: 14

cdr3_nt: TGCAGTGCTAGCCTCGGCTGGGACCCACTGCTCACAGATACGCAGTATTTT
cdr3_aa: CSASLGWDPLLTDTQYF
clone_size: .
d_call: .
v_call: TRBV20-1
j_call: TRBJ2-3
cdr3_length: 17

cdr3_nt: TGTGCCAGTAGTTGGCCCGGGACAGACCCGCGGCAGTACTTC
cdr3_aa: CASSWPGTDPRQYF
clone_size: many
d_call: TRBD1
v_call: TRBV19
j_call: TRBJ2-7
cdr3_length: 14

cdr3_nt: TGCAGTGCTAGAGAAGTGAGCGACCAAAACATTCAGTACTTC
cdr3_aa: CSAREVSDQNIQYF
clone_size: many
d_call: .
v_call: TRBV20-1
j_call: TRBJ2-4
cdr3_length: 14

cdr3_nt: TGTGCCAGCAGTTCAACTAGCGGGAGGGCGTGGGAGCAGTACTTC
cdr3_aa: CASSSTSGRAWEQYF
clone_size: many
d_call: TRBD2
v_call: TRBV12-3/TRBV12-4
j_call: TRBJ2-7
cdr3_length: 15

cdr3_nt: TGTGCCAGCAGTGTGAGGGAAGTTGAGCAGTTCTTC
cdr3_aa: CASSVREVEQFF
clone_size: once
d_call: .
v_call: TRBV12-3/TRBV12-4
j_call: TRBJ2-1
cdr3_length: 12

cdr3_nt: TGTGCCAGCAGTTACGCCCCTGGAAGGGATGAAGCTTTCTTT
cdr3_aa: CASSYAPGRDEAFF
clone_size: few
d_call: .
v_call: TRBV6-5
j_call: TRBJ1-1
cdr3_length: 14

cdr3_nt: TGTGCCAGCAGCTTGAGTAGCGGGTTCAACAATGAGCAGTTCTTC
cdr3_aa: CASSLSSGFNNEQFF
clone_size: many
d_call: TRBD2
v_call: TRBV7-9
j_call: TRBJ2-1
cdr3_length: 15

cdr3_nt: TGTGCCAGCAGTGAAGCGGCGGGACAGGGCGCAGATACGCAGTATTTT
cdr3_aa: CASSEAAGQGADTQYF
clone_size: .
d_call: TRBD1
v_call: TRBV6-1
j_call: TRBJ2-3
cdr3_length: 16

cdr3_nt: TGTGCCAGCAGCCACGGACGGAGAAGCACAGATACGCAGTATTTT
cdr3_aa: CASSHGRRSTDTQYF
clone_size: .
d_call: .
v_call: TRBV25-1
j_call: TRBJ2-3
cdr3_length: 15